The source of this TCR beta chain is a study of shared clonotypes between healthy human individuals. Assay used: immunoSEQ multiplex PCR; TCRdb lists only in-frame clones, some missing. The sample has millions of clones, more than 80% seen once. The CDR3 runs to 15 residues. With 0 bases removed from V and 3 bases from J, the gap between germline ends came to 11 bases. Germline loops: CDR1 SGHRS, CDR2 YFSETQ. Donation came from healthy HIV-negative adults that had no recent acute infections or vaccinations. Only Caucasian adults living in Nashville, Tennessee served as donors. As concerns this clone: The same CDR3 also results from other DNA sequences found in this sample.

The V call is TRBV5-1, the J call TRBJ2-3, with D tentatively TRBD2 (5 bases). The clonotype originates from a man aged 18 to 29 in good health. Material for sequencing was naive CD4+ T cells sorted from blood. Subset denoted: CD45RA+ positively selected. CDR3 sequence (DNA): TGCGCCAGCAGCTTGGGCGGGTCTAGGACAGATACGCAGTATTTT. This encodes CASSLGGSRTDTQYF.